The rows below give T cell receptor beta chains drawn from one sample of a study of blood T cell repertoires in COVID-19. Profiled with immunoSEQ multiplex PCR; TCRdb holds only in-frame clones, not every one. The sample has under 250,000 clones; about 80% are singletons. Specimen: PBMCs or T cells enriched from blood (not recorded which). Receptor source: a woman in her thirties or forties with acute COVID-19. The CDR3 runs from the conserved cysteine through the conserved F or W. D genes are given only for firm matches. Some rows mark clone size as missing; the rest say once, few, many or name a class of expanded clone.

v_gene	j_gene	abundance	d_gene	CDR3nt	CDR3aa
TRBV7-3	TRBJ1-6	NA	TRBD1	TGTGCCAGCAGCCGGGACAGAGGTCGATCACCCCTCCACTTT	CASSRDRGRSPLHF
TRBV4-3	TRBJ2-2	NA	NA	TGCGCCAGCAGCCAAGAGAGGAGGAACACCGGGGAGCTGTTTTTT	CASSQERRNTGELFF
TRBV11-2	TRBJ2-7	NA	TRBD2	TGTGCCAGCAGCAAATGGACTAGCGGGAGGTCCTACGAGCAGTACTTC	CASSKWTSGRSYEQYF
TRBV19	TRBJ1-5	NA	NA	TGTGCCAGTAGTATAGTGCAGGGTGTTCAGCCCCAGCATTTT	CASSIVQGVQPQHF
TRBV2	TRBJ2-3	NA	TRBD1	TGTGCCAGCAGTTATGACGACAGGGGGGACGCAGATACGCAGTATTTT	CASSYDDRGDADTQYF
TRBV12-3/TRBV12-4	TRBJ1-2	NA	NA	TGTGCCAGCAGTTTGGAGGGGACTTATGGCTACACCTTC	CASSLEGTYGYTF
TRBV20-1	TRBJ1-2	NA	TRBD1	TGCAGTGCGCCGACAGGGCTGGGCTACACCTTC	CSAPTGLGYTF
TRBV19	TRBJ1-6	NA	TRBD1	TGTGCCAGTAGTTTGGACGGGACAGGGGTTAATTCACCCCTCCACTTT	CASSLDGTGVNSPLHF
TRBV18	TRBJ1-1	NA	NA	TGTGCCAGCTCACGGGTACTCGGGGACACTGAAGCTTTCTTT	CASSRVLGDTEAFF
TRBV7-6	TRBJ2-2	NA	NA	TGTGCCAGCAGCCCGGCGGGCCGGGGGTGGAGCGGAGTGCGGTCCGGGGAGCTGTTTTTT	CASSPAGRGWSGVRSGELFF
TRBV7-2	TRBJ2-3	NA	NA	TGTGCCAGCAGCCCCCTTAGCACAGATACGCAGTATTTT	CASSPLSTDTQYF
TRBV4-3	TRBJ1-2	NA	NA	TGCGCCAGCAGCCAAGGGCCGACGGGGGGCGCATCCTACTATGGCTACACCTTC	CASSQGPTGGASYYGYTF
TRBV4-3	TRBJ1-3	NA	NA	TGCGCCAGCAGCCAAGAGAGGAGCTCTGGAAACACCATATATTTT	CASSQERSSGNTIYF
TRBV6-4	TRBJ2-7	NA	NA	TGTGCCAGCAGTGACCGCCCCCGGGAGCAGTACTTC	CASSDRPREQYF
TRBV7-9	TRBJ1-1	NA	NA	TGTGCCAGTGTTCCGCCAGGTGAAGCTTTCTTT	CASVPPGEAFF
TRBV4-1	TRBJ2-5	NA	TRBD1	TGCGCCAGCAGCCCCGGACAGGGGGCGTGGGAGACCCAGTACTTC	CASSPGQGAWETQYF
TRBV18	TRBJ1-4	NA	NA	TGTGCCAGCTCTCGGAGCCGGGGTGAAAAACTGTTTTTT	CASSRSRGEKLFF
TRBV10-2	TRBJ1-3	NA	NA	TGCGCCAGCACTTGGACAGACTCTGGAAACACCATATATTTT	CASTWTDSGNTIYF
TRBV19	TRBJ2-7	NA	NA	TGTGCCAGTACTCGGAGTGGGACTTTGGACCTCTACGAGCAGTACTTC	CASTRSGTLDLYEQYF
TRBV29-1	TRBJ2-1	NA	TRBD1	TGCAGCGTTGAAGGACCGACAGGGAAGAGCTCCTACAATGAGCAGTTCTTC	CSVEGPTGKSSYNEQFF
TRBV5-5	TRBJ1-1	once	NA	TGTGCCAGCAGCTCCCAGGGGATTGAAGCTTTCTTT	CASSSQGIEAFF
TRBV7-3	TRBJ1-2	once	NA	TGTGCCAGCAGTCCCGGACAGAACTATGGCTACACCTTC	CASSPGQNYGYTF
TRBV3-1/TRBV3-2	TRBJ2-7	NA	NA	TGTGCCAGCAGCCAAGTGGAAACACAGGGTGGCTCCTACGAGCAGTACTTC	CASSQVETQGGSYEQYF
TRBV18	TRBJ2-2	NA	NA	TGTGCCAGCTCACCCGACAGAAACACCGGGGAGCTGTTTTTT	CASSPDRNTGELFF
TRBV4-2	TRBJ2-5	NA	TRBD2	TGTGCCAGCAGCCAAGCCCTCGGGACTAGTCAAGAGACCCAGTACTTC	CASSQALGTSQETQYF
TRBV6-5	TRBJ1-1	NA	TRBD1	TGTGCCAGCAGTTACTTAGACACAGGGGGGGGCACTGAAGCTTTCTTT	CASSYLDTGGGTEAFF
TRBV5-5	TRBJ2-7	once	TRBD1	TGTGCCAGCAGCTTGGATGGACAGGGAAGGTCCTACGAGCAGTACTTC	CASSLDGQGRSYEQYF
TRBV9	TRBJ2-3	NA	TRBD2	TGTGCCAGCAGCGTAGTTCCGATAGCGGGAGGAACAGATACGCAGTATTTT	CASSVVPIAGGTDTQYF
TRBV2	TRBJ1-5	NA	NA	TGTGCCAGCAGTGAATCGGACGGGATTTACAATCAGCCCCAGCATTTT	CASSESDGIYNQPQHF
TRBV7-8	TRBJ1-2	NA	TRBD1	TGTGCCAGCAGCTTAAAATTATATCAGGGGGATGGCTACACCTTC	CASSLKLYQGDGYTF
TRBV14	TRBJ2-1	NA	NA	TGTGCCAGCAGCCAAGAGCGGTACCGAACACGGGATGAGCAGTTCTTC	CASSQERYRTRDEQFF
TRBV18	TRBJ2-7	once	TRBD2	TGTGCCAGCTCACCAACTAGCGGGGGGATCAACGAGCAGTACTTC	CASSPTSGGINEQYF
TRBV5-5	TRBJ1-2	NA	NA	TGTGCCAGCAGCCACGAGCGCTATGGCTACACCTTC	CASSHERYGYTF
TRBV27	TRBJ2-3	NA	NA	TGTGCCAGCAGGTCCACTAGCACAGATACGCAGTATTTT	CASRSTSTDTQYF
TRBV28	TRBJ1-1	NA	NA	TGTGCCAGCAGACTGCCCGGGACACAGGCTTTCTTT	CASRLPGTQAFF
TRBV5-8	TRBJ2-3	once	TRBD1	TGTGCCAGGACAGGGGGTATCGGTCAAAGGGGAAGCCATACGCAGTATTTT	CARTGGIGQRGSHTQYF
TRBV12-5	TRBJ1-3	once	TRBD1	TGTGCTAGTGGTTTAATATCCGACAGGGCGTCAGGTGGAAACACCATATATTTT	CASGLISDRASGGNTIYF
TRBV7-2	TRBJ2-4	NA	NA	TGTGCCAGCAGCCCGGGACACGCTACGAACATTCAGTACTTC	CASSPGHATNIQYF
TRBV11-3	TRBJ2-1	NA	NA	TGTGCCAGCAGCTTAGGAAGCGGGCTCGGGAATGAGCAGTTCTTC	CASSLGSGLGNEQFF
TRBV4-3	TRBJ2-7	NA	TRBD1	TGCGCCAGCAGCCAAGATGGGAGGACAGGGGTCGAGCAGTACTTC	CASSQDGRTGVEQYF